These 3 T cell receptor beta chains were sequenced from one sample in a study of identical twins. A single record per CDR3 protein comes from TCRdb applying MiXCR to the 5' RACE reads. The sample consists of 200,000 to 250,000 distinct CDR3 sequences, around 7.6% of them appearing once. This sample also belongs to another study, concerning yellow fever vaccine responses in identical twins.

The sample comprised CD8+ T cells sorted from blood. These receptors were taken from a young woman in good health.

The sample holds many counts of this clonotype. The DNA for the CDR3 is TGCAGCGTTGAAGACCAAGGGACAGGGTTAAGGGGCACTGAAGCTTTCTTT. Translated: CSVEDQGTGLRGTEAFF. This chain connects TRBV29-1 to TRBJ1-1; TRBD1 matches at 9 bases. Germline V CDR1 and CDR2: SQVTM, ANQGSEA. CDR3 size: 17 residues. Trimming removed 0 bases from V and 4 bases from J; junction bases left unmatched: 12.

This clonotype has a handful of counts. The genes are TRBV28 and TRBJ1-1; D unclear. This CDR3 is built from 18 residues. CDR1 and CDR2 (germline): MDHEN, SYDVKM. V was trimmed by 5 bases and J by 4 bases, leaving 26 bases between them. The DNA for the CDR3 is TGTGCCAGCAGTCCACTGATTCACGCCCCGGAACGGTGCACTGAAGCTTTCTTT. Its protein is CASSPLIHAPERCTEAFF.

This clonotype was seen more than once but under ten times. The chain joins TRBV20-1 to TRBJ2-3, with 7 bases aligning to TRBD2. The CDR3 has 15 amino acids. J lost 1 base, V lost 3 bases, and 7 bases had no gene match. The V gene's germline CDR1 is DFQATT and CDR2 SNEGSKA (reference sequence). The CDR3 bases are TGCAGTGCTAGGGCCGCAGCGGGACGCACAGATACGCAGTATTTT. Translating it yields CSARAAAGRTDTQYF.